The 8 T cell receptor beta chains reported below all come from one sample, sequenced in a study of blood T cell repertoires in COVID-19. The data were produced by immunoSEQ multiplex PCR, yet TCRdb's version contains in-frame clones alone and is incomplete. The data show around 150,000 clones, 80% to 85% seen once. Sample: peripheral blood. The receptor set was obtained from a man aged 25 to 40 with COVID-19, enrolled during active disease.

The chain's CDR3 is CASSLAGQGSPLHF. CDR3 nucleotides: TGCGCCAGCAGCTTGGCAGGGCAAGGGTCACCCCTCCACTTT. The chain uses TRBV5-1 and TRBJ1-6, with a weak D call TRBD1 (5 bases). The V and J ends lost 0 bases and 10 bases respectively, with 11 bases between them. The CDR3 is 14 amino acids. Germline-derived CDR1 and CDR2 are SGHRS and YFSETQ.

This chain connects TRBV7-2 to TRBJ1-6, with D unclear. The V end was cut by 2 bases, the J end by 5 bases, with 10 bases between. This CDR3 region has 15 residues. The germline V gene encodes CDR1 SGHTA and CDR2 FQGNSA. The CDR3 region has the DNA TGTGCCAGCAGCTTATGGCCATACAATAATTCACCCCTCCACTTT. Protein product: CASSLWPYNNSPLHF. The whole variable domain, filled in from reference TRBV7-2 and TRBJ1-6, reads GAGVSQSPSNKVTEKGKDVELRCDPISGHTALYWYRQSLGQGLEFLIYFQGNSAPDKSGLPSDRFSAERTGGSVSTLTIQRTQQEDSAVYLCASSLWPYNNSPLHFGNGTRLTVT.

The CDR3 bases are TGTGCCAGTAGTAGAGGGGGACTAGCGGGGAACACCGGGGAGCTGTTTTTT. This sequence encodes CASSRGGLAGNTGELFF. The V and J genes are TRBV19 and TRBJ2-2; TRBD2 matches at 12 bases. With 4 bases clipped from V and 1 base from J, the junction kept 4 bases outside the gene matches. This CDR3 is 17 amino acids long. Per germline, CDR1 LNHDA and CDR2 SQIVND (reference sequence).

This clone was picked up one time. CDR3 bases: TGTGCCAGCAGCTTAGACGGGAGGCAAAATTACAATGAGCAGTTCTTC. Residues: CASSLDGRQNYNEQFF. The J gene is TRBJ2-1, the V gene TRBV7-8; the match to TRBD2 covers 7 bases. J lost 4 bases, V lost 1 base, and 7 bases had no gene match. Germline CDR1 reads SGHVS; CDR2 reads FQNEAQ. The CDR3 has 16 amino acids.

The chain links TRBV18 to TRBJ1-1; 10 nucleotides agree with TRBD1. This CDR3 has 16 residues. Germline assignment: CDR1 KGHSH and CDR2 LQKENI. The V gene end was trimmed by 4 bases and the J gene end by 4 bases; junction bases not matched to a gene: 9. CDR3 amino acids: CASSQGQGGRGTEAFF. The CDR3 nucleotides are TGTGCCAGCTCACAAGGACAGGGGGGGAGGGGCACTGAAGCTTTCTTT.

Only a few counts were recorded for this clone. This chain connects TRBV7-2 to TRBJ2-7, with D perhaps TRBD2 (5 bases). CDR3 length: 14 residues. Trimming left V 1 base short and J 3 bases short, with 10 bases between. Germline CDR1 is SGHTA and CDR2 is FQGNSA. Here the CDR3 DNA reads TGTGCCAGCAGCTTAGGTAGCGAGTACTACGAGCAGTACTTC. Translated, it gives CASSLGSEYYEQYF.

This clone was recorded a few times. The V and J genes are TRBV7-8 and TRBJ1-3; D call uncertain. Trimming left V 5 bases short and J 2 bases short, with 13 bases between. Germline V lookup: CDR1 SGHVS, CDR2 FQNEAQ. This CDR3 spans 15 amino acids. The CDR3 coding sequence is TGTGCCAGCAGCGCGAGGCGTGAGACTGGAAACACCATATATTTT. Its translation: CASSARRETGNTIYF.

The CDR3 DNA reads TGCGCCAGCAGTGACCCTGGACAGTTCAGCACAGATACGCAGTATTTT. Encoded protein: CASSDPGQFSTDTQYF. The rearrangement joins TRBV10-1 to TRBJ2-3; tentative D call: TRBD1 (6 bases). Germline V lookup: CDR1 WNHNN, CDR2 SYGVQD (reference sequence). V was clipped by 3 bases and J by 0 bases, with 13 bases between them. This CDR3 has 16 residues.